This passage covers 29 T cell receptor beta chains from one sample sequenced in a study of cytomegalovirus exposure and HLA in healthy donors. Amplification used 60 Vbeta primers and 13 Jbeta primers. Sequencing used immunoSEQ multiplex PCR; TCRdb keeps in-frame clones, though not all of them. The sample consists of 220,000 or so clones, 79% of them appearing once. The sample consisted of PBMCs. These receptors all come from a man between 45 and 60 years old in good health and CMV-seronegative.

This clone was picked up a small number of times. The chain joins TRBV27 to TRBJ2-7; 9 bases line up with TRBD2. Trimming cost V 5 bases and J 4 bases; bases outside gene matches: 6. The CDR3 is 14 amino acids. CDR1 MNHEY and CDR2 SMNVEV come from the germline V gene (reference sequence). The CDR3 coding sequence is TGTGCCAGCAGTCTCGGACTAGCGAGGTACGAGCAGTACTTC. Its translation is CASSLGLARYEQYF.

The CDR3 here is CASTTGDQPQHF. In nucleotides, the CDR3 is TGTGCCAGTACGACAGGGGATCAGCCCCAGCATTTT. J is TRBJ1-5 and V is TRBV19; 8 bases map to TRBD1. The junction had 1 base not matched to a gene; V was cut back by 7 bases and J by 5 bases. Germline CDR1 reads LNHDA; CDR2 reads SQIVND (reference sequence). The CDR3 contains 12 residues.

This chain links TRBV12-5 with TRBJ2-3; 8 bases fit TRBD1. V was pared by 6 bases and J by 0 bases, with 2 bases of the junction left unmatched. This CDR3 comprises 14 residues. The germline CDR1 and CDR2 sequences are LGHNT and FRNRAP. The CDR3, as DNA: TGTGCTAGTGGCCAGGGGGCAAGCACAGATACGCAGTATTTT. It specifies CASGQGASTDTQYF.

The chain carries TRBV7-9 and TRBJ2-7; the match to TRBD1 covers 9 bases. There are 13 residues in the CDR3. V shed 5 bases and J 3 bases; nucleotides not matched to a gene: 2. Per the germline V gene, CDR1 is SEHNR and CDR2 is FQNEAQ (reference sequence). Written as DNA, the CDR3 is TGTGCCAGCAGCCCGGGACAGGGCTACGAGCAGTACTTC. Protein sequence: CASSPGQGYEQYF.

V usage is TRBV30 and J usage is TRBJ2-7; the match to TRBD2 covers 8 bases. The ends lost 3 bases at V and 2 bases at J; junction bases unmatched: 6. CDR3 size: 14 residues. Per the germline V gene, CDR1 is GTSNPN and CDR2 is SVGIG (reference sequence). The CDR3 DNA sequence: TGTGCCTGGAGGGAGGGAGCGGGAGCCTACGAGCAGTACTTC. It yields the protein CAWREGAGAYEQYF.

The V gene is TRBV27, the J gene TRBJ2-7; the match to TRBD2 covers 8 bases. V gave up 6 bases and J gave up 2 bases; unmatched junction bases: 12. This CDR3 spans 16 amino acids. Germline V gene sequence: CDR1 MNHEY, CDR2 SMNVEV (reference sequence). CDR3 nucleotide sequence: TGTGCCAGCAGCCGGCATGGGCGGGAGGTCACCTACGAGCAGTACTTC. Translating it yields CASSRHGREVTYEQYF.

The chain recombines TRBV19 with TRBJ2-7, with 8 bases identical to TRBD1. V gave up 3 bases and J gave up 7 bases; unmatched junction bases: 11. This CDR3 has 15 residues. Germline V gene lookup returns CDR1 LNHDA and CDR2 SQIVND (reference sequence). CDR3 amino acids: CASSISGQGVGEQYF. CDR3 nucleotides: TGTGCCAGTAGTATTTCCGGACAGGGTGTGGGAGAGCAGTACTTC.

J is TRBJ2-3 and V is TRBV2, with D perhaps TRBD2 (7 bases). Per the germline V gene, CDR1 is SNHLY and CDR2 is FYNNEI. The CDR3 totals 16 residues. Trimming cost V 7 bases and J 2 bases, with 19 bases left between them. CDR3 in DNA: TGTGCCAGCACCCAAGGGGGTAGCGGGTTCACAGATACGCAGTATTTT. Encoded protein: CASTQGGSGFTDTQYF. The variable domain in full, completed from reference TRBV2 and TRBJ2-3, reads EPEVTQTPSHQVTQMGQEVILRCVPISNHLYFYWYRQILGQKVEFLVSFYNNEISEKSEIFDDQFSVERPDGSNFTLKIRSTKLEDSAMYFCASTQGGSGFTDTQYFGPGTRLTVL.

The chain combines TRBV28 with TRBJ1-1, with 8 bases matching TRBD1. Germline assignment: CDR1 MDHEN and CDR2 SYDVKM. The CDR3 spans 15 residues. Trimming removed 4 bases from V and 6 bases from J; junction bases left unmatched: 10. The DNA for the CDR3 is TGTGCCAGCAGTTCCCCGACAGGGGCCATGGCTGAAGCTTTCTTT. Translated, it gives CASSSPTGAMAEAFF.

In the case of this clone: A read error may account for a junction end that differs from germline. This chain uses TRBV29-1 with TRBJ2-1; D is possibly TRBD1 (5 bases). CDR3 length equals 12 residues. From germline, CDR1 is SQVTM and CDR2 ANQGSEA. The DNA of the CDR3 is TGCAGCGTTGAACGGACAATCAATGAGCGGTTCTTC. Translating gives CSVERTINERFF.

CDR3 sequence: CASSLGGGGDTQYF. Written as DNA, the CDR3 is TGTGCCAGCAGCTTAGGTGGGGGGGGAGATACGCAGTATTTT. The rearrangement links TRBV7-7 to TRBJ2-3; 7 bases line up with TRBD2. The CDR3 extends over 14 amino acids. The germline V gene encodes CDR1 SSHAT and CDR2 FNYEAQ (reference sequence). The trim removed 1 base at V and 5 bases at J, leaving 3 bases unmatched. Using reference TRBV7-7 and TRBJ2-3 for the parts outside the CDR3, the full variable domain is GAGVSQSPRYKVTKRGQDVTLRCDPISSHATLYWYQQALGQGPEFLTYFNYEAQPDKSGLPSDRFSAERPEGSISTLTIQRTEQRDSAMYRCASSLGGGGDTQYFGPGTRLTVL.

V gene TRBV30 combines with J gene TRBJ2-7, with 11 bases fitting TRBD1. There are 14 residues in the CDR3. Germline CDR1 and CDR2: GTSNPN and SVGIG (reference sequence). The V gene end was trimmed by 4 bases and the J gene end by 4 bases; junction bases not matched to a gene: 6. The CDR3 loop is CAWMLGQGGYEQYF. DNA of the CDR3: TGTGCCTGGATGCTGGGACAGGGGGGATACGAGCAGTACTTC.

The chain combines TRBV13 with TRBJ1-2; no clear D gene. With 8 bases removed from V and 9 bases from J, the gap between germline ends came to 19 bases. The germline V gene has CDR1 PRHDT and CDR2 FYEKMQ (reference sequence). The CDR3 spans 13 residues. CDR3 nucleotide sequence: TGTGCCAGCCGGCGAGGAGGTTTTGGTAGCTACACCTTC. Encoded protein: CASRRGGFGSYTF.

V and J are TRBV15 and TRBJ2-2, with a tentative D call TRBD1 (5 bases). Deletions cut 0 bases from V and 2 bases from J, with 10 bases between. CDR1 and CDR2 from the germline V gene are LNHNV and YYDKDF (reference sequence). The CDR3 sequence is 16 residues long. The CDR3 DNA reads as TGTGCCACCAGCAGAGATCCAGGGATCAACACCGGGGAGCTGTTTTTT. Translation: CATSRDPGINTGELFF.

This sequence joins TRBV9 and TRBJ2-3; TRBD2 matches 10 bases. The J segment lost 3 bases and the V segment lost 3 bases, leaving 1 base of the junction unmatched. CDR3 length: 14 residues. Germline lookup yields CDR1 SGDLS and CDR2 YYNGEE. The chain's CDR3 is CASSELAGTDTQYF. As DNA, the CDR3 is TGTGCCAGCAGCGAACTAGCGGGGACAGATACGCAGTATTTT.

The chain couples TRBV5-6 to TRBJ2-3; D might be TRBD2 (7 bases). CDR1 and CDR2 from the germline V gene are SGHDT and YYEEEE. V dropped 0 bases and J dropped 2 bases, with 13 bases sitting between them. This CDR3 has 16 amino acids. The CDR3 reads CASSLGGGGFTDTQYF. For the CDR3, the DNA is TGTGCCAGCAGCTTGGGGGGAGGGGGATTCACAGATACGCAGTATTTT.

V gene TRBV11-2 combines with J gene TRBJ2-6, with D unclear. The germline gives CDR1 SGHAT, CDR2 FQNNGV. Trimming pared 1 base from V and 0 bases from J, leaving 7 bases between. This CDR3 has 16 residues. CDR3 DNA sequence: TGTGCCAGCAGCTTAGTTCGGAGCTCTGGGGCCAACGTCCTGACTTTC. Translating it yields CASSLVRSSGANVLTF.

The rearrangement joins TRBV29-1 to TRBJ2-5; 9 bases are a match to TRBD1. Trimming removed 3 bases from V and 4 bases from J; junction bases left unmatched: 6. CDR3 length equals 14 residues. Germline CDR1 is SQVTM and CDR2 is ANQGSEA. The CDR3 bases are TGCAGCGTTGAGTACTTGGGACAGGGAGAGACCCAGTACTTC. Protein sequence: CSVEYLGQGETQYF.

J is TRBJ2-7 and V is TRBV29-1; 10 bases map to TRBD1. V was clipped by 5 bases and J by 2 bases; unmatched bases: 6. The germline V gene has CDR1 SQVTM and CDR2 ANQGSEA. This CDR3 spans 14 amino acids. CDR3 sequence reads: CSVSPGQGTYEQYF. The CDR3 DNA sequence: TGCAGCGTTTCTCCGGGACAGGGGACCTACGAGCAGTACTTC.

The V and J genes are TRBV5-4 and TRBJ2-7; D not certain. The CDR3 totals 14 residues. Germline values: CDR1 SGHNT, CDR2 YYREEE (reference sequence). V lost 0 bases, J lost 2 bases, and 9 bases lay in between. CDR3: CASSLGQAPYEQYF. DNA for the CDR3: TGTGCCAGCAGCTTGGGGCAGGCACCCTACGAGCAGTACTTC.

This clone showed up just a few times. The CDR3 region is CASSTRGGKGTEAFF. The CDR3 DNA sequence: TGTGCCAGTAGTACCCGGGGGGGTAAGGGCACTGAAGCTTTCTTT. The chain joins TRBV19 to TRBJ1-1, with D perhaps matching TRBD1 (5 bases). This CDR3 is built from 15 residues. V lost 4 bases, J lost 4 bases, and 16 bases lay in between. Germline-derived CDR1 and CDR2 are LNHDA and SQIVND (reference sequence).

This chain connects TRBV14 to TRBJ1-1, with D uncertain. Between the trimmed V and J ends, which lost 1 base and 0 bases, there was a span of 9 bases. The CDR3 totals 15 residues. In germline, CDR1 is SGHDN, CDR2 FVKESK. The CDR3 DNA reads TGTGCCAGCAGCCAAGGAGGCACTTTGAACACTGAAGCTTTCTTT. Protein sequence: CASSQGGTLNTEAFF.

For the CDR3, the DNA is TGTGCCACCAGCAGTGACATGTCCGGGGCCAACGTCCTGACTTTC. This gives the protein CATSSDMSGANVLTF. V usage is TRBV15 and J usage is TRBJ2-6; D remains unclear. The CDR3 is 15 amino acids. The V and J ends lost 3 bases and 4 bases respectively, with 10 bases between them. Germline CDR1 and CDR2: LNHNV and YYDKDF (reference sequence).

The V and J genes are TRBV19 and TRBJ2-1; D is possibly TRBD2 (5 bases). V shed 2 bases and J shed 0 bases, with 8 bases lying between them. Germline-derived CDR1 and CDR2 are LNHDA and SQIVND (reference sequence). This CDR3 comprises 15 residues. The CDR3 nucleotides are TGTGCCAGTAGTATAACTAGATACTCCTACAATGAGCAGTTCTTC. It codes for CASSITRYSYNEQFF. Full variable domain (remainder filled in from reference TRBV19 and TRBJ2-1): DGGITQSPKYLFRKEGQNVTLSCEQNLNHDAMYWYRQDPGQGLRLIYYSQIVNDFQKGDIAEGYSVSREKKESFPLTVTSAQKNPTAFYLCASSITRYSYNEQFFGPGTRLTVL.

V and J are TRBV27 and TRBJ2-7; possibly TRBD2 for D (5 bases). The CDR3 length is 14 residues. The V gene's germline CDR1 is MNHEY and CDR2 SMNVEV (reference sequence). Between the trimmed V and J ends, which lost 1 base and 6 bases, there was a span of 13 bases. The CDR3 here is CASSLWALRGEQYF. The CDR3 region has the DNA TGTGCCAGCAGTTTATGGGCACTCCGGGGCGAGCAGTACTTC.

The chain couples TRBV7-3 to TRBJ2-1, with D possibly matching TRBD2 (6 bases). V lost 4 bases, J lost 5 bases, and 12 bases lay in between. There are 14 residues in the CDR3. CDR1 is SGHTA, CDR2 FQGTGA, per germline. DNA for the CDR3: TGTGCCAGCAGCTCCGGACTAACCGACAATGAGCAGTTCTTC. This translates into CASSSGLTDNEQFF. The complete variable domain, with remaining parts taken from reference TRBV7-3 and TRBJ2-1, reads GAGVSQTPSNKVTEKGKYVELRCDPISGHTALYWYRQSLGQGPEFLIYFQGTGAADDSGLPNDRFFAVRPEGSVSTLKIQRTERGDSAVYLCASSSGLTDNEQFFGPGTRLTVL.

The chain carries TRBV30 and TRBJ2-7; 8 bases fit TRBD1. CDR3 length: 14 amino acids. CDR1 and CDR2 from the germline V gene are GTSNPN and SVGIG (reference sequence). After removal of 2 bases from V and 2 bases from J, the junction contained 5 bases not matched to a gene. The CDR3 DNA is TGTGCCTGGAGTTACAGGGGGTTTCCCTACGAGCAGTACTTC. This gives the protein CAWSYRGFPYEQYF.

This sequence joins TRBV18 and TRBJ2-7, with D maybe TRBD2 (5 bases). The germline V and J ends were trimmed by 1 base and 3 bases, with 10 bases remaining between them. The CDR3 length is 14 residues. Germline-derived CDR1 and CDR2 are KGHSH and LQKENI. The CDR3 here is CASSPQRDIYEQYF. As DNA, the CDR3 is TGTGCCAGCTCACCACAGAGGGATATCTACGAGCAGTACTTC.

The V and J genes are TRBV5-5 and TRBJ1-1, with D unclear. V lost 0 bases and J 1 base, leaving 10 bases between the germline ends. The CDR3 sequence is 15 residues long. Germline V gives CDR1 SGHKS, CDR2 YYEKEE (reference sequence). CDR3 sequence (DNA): TGTGCCAGCAGCTTGGCGGTAGGGAGGAACACTGAAGCTTTCTTT. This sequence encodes CASSLAVGRNTEAFF.